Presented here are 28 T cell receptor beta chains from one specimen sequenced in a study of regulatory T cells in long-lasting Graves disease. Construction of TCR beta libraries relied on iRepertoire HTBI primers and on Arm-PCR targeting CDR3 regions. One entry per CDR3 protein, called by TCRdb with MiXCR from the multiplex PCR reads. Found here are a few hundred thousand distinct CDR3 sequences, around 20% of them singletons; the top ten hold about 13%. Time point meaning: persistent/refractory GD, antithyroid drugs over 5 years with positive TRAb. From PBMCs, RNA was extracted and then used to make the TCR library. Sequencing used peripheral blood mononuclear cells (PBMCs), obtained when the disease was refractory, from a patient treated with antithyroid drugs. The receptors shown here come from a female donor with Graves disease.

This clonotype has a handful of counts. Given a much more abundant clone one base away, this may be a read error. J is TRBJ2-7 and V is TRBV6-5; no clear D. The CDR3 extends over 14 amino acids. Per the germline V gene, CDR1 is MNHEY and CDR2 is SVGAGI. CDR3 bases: TGTGTCAGCAGTTACGGCACGGACGACTACGAGCAGTACTTC. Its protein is CVSSYGTDDYEQYF.

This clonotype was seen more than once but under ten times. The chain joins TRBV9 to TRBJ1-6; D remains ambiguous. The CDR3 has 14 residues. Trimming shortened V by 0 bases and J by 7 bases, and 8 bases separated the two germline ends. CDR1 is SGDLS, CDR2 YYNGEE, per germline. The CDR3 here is CASSVEERNSPLHF. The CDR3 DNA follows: TGTGCCAGCAGCGTAGAAGAGAGAAATTCACCCCTCCACTTT.

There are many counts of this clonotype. DNA of the CDR3: TGTGCCAGCAGCCAAAGGACAGAAGAGACCCAGTACTTC. Protein sequence: CASSQRTEETQYF. The rearrangement uses TRBV7-7 and TRBJ2-5; a weak D match, TRBD1 (6 bases). Per germline, CDR1 SSHAT and CDR2 FNYEAQ (reference sequence). Trimming removed 5 bases at V and 3 bases at J, with 10 bases between. The length of the CDR3 is 13 residues.

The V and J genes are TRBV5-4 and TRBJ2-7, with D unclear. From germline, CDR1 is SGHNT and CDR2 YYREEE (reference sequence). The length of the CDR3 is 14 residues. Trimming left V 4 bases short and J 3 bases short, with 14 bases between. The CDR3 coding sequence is TGTGCCAGCAGCCGCGCGAACTCGGACTACGAGCAGTACTTC. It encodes CASSRANSDYEQYF. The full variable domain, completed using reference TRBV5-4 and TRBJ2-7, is ETGVTQSPTHLIKTRGQQVTLRCSSQSGHNTVSWYQQALGQGPQFIFQYYREEENGRGNFPPRFSGLQFPNYSSELNVNALELDDSALYLCASSRANSDYEQYFGPGTRLTVT.

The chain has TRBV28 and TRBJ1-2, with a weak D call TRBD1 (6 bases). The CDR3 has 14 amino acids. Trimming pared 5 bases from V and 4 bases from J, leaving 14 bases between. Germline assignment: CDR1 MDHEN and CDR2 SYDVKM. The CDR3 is CASSGRGGAYGYTF. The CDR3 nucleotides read TGTGCCAGCAGTGGACGAGGGGGGGCCTATGGCTACACCTTC.

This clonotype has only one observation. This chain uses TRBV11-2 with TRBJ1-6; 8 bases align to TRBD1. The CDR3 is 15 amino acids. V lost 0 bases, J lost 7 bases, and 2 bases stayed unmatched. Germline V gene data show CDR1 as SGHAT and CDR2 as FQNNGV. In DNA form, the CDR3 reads TGTGCCAGCAGCTTAGAACGACAGGGGAATTCACCCCTCCACTTT. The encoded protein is CASSLERQGNSPLHF.

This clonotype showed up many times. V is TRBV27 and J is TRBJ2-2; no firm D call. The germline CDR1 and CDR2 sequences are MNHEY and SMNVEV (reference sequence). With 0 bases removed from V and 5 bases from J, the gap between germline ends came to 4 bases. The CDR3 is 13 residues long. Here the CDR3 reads CASSLSWTGELFF. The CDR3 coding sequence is TGTGCCAGCAGTTTATCTTGGACCGGGGAGCTGTTTTTT.

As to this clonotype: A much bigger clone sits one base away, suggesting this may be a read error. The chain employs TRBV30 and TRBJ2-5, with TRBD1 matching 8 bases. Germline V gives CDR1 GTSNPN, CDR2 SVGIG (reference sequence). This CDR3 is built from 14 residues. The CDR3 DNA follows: TGTGCCTGGAGTGTAGGGACAGGCCAAGAGACCCGGTACTTC. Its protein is CAWSVGTGQETRYF.

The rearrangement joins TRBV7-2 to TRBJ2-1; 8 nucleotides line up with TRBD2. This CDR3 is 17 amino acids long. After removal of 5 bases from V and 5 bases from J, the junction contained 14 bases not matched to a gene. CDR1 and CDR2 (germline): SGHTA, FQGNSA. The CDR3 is CASSATVVVAGNNEQFF. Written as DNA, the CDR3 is TGTGCCAGCAGCGCCACGGTGGTGGTAGCGGGGAACAATGAGCAGTTCTTC.

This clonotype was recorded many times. The CDR3 sequence: CASSFGGEGEQYF. DNA of the CDR3: TGTGCCAGCAGTTTCGGGGGTGAGGGGGAGCAGTACTTC. The chain combines TRBV12-3 or TRBV12-4 with TRBJ2-7; D is possibly TRBD2 (6 bases). There are 13 residues in the CDR3. Between the trimmed V and J ends, which lost 3 bases and 7 bases, there was a span of 13 bases.

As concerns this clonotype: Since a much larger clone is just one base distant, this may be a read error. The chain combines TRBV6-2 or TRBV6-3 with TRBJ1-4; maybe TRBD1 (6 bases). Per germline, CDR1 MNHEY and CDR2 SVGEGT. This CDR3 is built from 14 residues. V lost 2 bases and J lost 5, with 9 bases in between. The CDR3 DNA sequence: TGTGCCAGCAGTTACGGGCAGGGGAATGAAAAACTGTTTTTT. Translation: CASSYGQGNEKLFF.

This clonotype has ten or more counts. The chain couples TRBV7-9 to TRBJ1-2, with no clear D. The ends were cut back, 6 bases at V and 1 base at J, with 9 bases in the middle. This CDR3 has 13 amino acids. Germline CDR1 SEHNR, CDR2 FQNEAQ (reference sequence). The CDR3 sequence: CASRLTSNYGYTF. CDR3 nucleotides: TGTGCCAGCAGGCTGACAAGTAACTATGGCTACACCTTC.

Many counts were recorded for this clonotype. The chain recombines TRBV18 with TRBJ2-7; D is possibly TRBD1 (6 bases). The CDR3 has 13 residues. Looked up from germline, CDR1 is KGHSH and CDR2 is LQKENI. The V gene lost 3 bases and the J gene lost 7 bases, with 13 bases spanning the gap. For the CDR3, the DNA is TGTGCCAGCTCACCGACGGGGCAGGGGGAGCAGTACTTC. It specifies CASSPTGQGEQYF.

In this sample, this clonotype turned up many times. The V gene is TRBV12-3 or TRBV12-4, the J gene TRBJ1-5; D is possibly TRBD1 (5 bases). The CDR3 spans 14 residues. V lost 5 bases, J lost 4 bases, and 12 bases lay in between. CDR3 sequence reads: CASSRHGGNQPQHF. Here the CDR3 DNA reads TGTGCCAGCAGTCGTCATGGGGGGAATCAGCCCCAGCATTTT.

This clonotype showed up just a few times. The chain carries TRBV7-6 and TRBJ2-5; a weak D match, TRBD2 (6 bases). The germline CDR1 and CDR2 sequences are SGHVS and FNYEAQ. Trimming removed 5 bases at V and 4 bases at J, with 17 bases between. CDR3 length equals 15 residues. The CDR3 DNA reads TGTGCCAGCAGCCCGCTGTCCGCGGGAATAGAGACCCAGTACTTC. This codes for CASSPLSAGIETQYF.

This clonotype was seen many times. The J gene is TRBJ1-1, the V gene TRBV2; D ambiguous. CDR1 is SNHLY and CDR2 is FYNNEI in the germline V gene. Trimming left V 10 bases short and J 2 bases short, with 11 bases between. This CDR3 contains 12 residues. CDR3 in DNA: TGTGCCAACGGAATGGGCAACACTGAAGCTTTCTTT. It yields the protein CANGMGNTEAFF. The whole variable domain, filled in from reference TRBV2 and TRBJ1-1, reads EPEVTQTPSHQVTQMGQEVILRCVPISNHLYFYWYRQILGQKVEFLVSFYNNEISEKSEIFDDQFSVERPDGSNFTLKIRSTKLEDSAMYFCANGMGNTEAFFGQGTRLTVV.

CDR3 in DNA: TGTGCCAGCAGCACCCACGAGGGGGCGGATGAGCAGTTCTTC. Residues: CASSTHEGADEQFF. The rearrangement uses TRBV2 and TRBJ2-1; 7 nucleotides match TRBD1. The germline V gene encodes CDR1 SNHLY and CDR2 FYNNEI. This CDR3 is 14 amino acids long. Losses at the gene ends were 6 bases for V and 8 bases for J; bases not matched to a gene: 10.

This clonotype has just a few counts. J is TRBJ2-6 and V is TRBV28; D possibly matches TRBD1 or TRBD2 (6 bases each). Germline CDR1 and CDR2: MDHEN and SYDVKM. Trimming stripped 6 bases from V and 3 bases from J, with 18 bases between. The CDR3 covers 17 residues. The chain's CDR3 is CASSPPPGAHGANVLTF. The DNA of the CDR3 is TGTGCCAGCAGCCCCCCACCGGGGGCGCATGGGGCCAACGTCCTGACTTTC. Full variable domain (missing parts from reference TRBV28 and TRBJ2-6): DVKVTQSSRYLVKRTGEKVFLECVQDMDHENMFWYRQDPGLGLRLIYFSYDVKMKEKGDIPEGYSVSREKKERFSLILESASTNQTSMYLCASSPPPGAHGANVLTFGAGSRLTVL.

CDR3 in amino acids: CASSLSPLRLRNSPLHF. In DNA, the CDR3 is TGTGCCAGCAGTTTATCCCCCCTGCGTTTGAGAAATTCACCCCTCCACTTT. The chain joins TRBV12-3 or TRBV12-4 to TRBJ1-6; no clear D gene. The CDR3 loop spans 17 amino acids. The V end was cut by 2 bases, the J end by 7 bases, with 18 bases between.

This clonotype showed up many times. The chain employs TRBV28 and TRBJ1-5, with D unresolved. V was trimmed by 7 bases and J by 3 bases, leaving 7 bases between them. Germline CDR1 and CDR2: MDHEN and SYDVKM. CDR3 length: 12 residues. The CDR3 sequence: CASTSINQPQHF. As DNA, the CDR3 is TGTGCCAGCACCAGCATCAATCAGCCCCAGCATTTT.

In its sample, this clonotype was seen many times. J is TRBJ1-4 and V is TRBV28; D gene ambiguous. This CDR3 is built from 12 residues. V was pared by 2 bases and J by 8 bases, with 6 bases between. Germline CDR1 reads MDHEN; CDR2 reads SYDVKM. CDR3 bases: TGTGCCAGCAGTTTAGGGTCCGAAAAACTGTTTTTT. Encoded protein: CASSLGSEKLFF.

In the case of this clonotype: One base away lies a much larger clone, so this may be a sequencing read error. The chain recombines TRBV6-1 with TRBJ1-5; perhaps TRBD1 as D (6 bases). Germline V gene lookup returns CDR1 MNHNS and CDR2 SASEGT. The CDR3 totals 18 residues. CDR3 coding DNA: TGTGCCAGCAGTCCAATACAGGGATGGCTTGTAGGCAAACAGCCCCAGCATTTT. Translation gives CASSPIQGWLVGKQPQHF.

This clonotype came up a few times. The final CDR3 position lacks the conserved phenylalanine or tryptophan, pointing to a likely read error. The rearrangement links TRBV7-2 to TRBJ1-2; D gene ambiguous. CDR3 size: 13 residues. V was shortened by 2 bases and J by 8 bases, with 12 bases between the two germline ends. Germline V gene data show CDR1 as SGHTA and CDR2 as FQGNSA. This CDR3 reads CASSLSGVQGYTL. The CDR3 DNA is TGTGCCAGCAGCTTATCTGGGGTTCAGGGCTACACCCTC.

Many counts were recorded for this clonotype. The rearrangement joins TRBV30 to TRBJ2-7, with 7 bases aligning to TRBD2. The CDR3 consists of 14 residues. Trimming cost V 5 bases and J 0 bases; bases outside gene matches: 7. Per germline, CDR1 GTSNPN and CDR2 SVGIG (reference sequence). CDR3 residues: CAWGGDYHSYEQYF. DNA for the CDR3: TGTGCCTGGGGGGGGGACTACCACTCCTACGAGCAGTACTTC. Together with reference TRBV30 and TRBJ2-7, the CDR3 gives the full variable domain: SQTIHQWPATLVQPVGSPLSLECTVEGTSNPNLYWYRQAAGRGLQLLFYSVGIGQISSEVPQNLSASRPQDRQFILSSKKLLLSDSGFYLCAWGGDYHSYEQYFGPGTRLTVT.

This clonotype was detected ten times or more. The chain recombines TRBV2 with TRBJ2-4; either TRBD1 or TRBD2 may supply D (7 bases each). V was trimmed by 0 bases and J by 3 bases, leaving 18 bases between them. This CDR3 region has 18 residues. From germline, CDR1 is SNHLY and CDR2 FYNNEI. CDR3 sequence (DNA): TGTGCCAGCAGTGAAGCGCTGGGAGGGGGCGCTCTCAAAAACATTCAGTACTTC. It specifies CASSEALGGGALKNIQYF.

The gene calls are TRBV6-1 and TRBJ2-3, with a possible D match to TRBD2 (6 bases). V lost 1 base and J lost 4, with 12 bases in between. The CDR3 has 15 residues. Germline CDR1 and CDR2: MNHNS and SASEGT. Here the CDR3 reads CASSEVGRPPDTQYF. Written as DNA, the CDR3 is TGTGCCAGCAGTGAAGTTGGGAGGCCCCCAGATACGCAGTATTTT.

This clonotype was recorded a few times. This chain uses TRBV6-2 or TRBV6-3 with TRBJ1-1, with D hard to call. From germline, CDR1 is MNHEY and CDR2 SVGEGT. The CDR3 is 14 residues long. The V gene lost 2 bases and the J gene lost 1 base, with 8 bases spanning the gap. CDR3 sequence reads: CASSYRRQNTEAFF. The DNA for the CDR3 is TGTGCCAGCAGTTACCGAAGGCAGAACACTGAAGCTTTCTTT.

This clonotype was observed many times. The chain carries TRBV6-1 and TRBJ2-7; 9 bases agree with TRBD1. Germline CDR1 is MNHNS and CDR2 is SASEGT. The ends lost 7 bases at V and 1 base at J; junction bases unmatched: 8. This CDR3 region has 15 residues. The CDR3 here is CASIDAGTGSYEQYF. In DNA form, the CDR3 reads TGTGCCAGCATTGACGCCGGGACAGGGTCCTACGAGCAGTACTTC.